The 28 T cell receptor beta chains listed next were all sequenced from one sample in a study of shared clonotypes between healthy human individuals. Libraries were prepared by immunoSEQ multiplex PCR; TCRdb keeps only in-frame clonotypes and omits some of them. In the table there are more than 2,000,000 clones, 90% to 95% of which are singletons. The sample comprised naive CD4+ T cells from PBMCs. The subset is: CD45RA+ positively selected. These receptors came from a man aged 18 to 35 in good health. Some clones in this sample may be carry-over from other donors' samples.

This chain links TRBV6-1 with TRBJ1-5; the D gene is possibly TRBD1 (5 bases). Germline V gene sequence: CDR1 MNHNS, CDR2 SASEGT. The length of the CDR3 is 14 residues. Deletions cut 8 bases from V and 5 bases from J, with 16 bases between. CDR3 coding DNA: TGTGCCAGCTCCTGGAGTGGGGCCGATCAGCCCCAGCATTTT. Encoded protein: CASSWSGADQPQHF.

As concerns this clone: The sample carries other DNA sequences with the same CDR3. The V gene is TRBV18, the J gene TRBJ2-5; 11 bases align to TRBD1. The germline gives CDR1 KGHSH, CDR2 LQKENI. CDR3 size: 15 residues. With V trimmed by 2 bases and J by 4 bases, 3 bases remained unmatched. The CDR3 nucleotides read TGTGCCAGCTCACCAGGGACAGGGGGTGGAGAGACCCAGTACTTC. Encoded protein: CASSPGTGGGETQYF.

This chain's CDR3 is CASGDPSDTQYF. The CDR3 nucleotides read TGCGCCAGCGGAGATCCGAGCGATACGCAGTATTTT. The chain joins TRBV5-1 to TRBJ2-3; no clear D gene. The CDR3 has 12 residues. Trimming left V 7 bases short and J 6 bases short, with 12 bases between. The germline gives CDR1 SGHRS, CDR2 YFSETQ. Variable domain in full (rest from reference TRBV5-1 and TRBJ2-3): KAGVTQTPRYLIKTRGQQVTLSCSPISGHRSVSWYQQTPGQGLQFLFEYFSETQRNKGNFPGRFSGRQFSNSRSEMNVSTLELGDSALYLCASGDPSDTQYFGPGTRLTVL.

This chain joins TRBV15 and TRBJ1-5; D is possibly TRBD1 (6 bases). The V end lost 8 bases, the J end lost 0 bases, and 14 bases lay between the germline ends. This CDR3 region has 15 residues. Germline loops: CDR1 LNHNV, CDR2 YYDKDF (reference sequence). CDR3 sequence: CATESGAYSNQPQHF. CDR3 bases: TGTGCCACCGAATCAGGGGCCTATAGCAATCAGCCCCAGCATTTT.

The chain has TRBV5-4 and TRBJ2-7; TRBD2 agrees at 12 bases. Germline CDR1 is SGHNT and CDR2 is YYREEE (reference sequence). Germline trimming cut 4 bases from V and 0 bases from J; bases unmatched to any gene: 8. This CDR3 comprises 17 residues. The CDR3 region has the DNA TGTGCCAGCAGCACTGGACTAGCGGGGCCAAGCTCCTACGAGCAGTACTTC. Its translation is CASSTGLAGPSSYEQYF.

This clone was counted a single time. The CDR3: CASSPTMRQETQYF. CDR3 sequence (DNA): TGTGCCAGCAGCCCCACTATGCGCCAAGAGACCCAGTACTTC. The chain combines TRBV9 with TRBJ2-5; unclear D gene. V was pared by 4 bases and J by 1 base, with 11 bases between. The CDR3 runs 14 residues. Per the germline V gene, CDR1 is SGDLS and CDR2 is YYNGEE.

This sequence joins TRBV15 and TRBJ2-1; D call uncertain. V shed 5 bases and J shed 6 bases, with 17 bases lying between them. Germline V gene lookup returns CDR1 LNHNV and CDR2 YYDKDF (reference sequence). CDR3 length: 15 residues. The CDR3 DNA reads TGTGCCACCAGCGGGCGGAGCCCTCTTTCCAATGAGCAGTTCTTC. Its protein is CATSGRSPLSNEQFF.

The chain is built from TRBV6-5 and TRBJ1-2, with no clear D. The CDR3 contains 15 residues. V was shortened by 5 bases and J by 7 bases, with 20 bases between the two germline ends. Germline loops: CDR1 MNHEY, CDR2 SVGAGI. The DNA of the CDR3 is TGTGCCAGCAGTAAGGAAAGCGGGCCCCCAAGTGGCTACACCTTC. It yields the protein CASSKESGPPSGYTF.

The V and J genes are TRBV19 and TRBJ1-5; the D is unclear. CDR3 size: 15 residues. Trimming took 5 bases from V and 1 from J, leaving 12 bases between them. CDR1 is LNHDA, CDR2 SQIVND, per germline (reference sequence). DNA of the CDR3: TGTGCCAGTAGTCAAGGGCAACTAAGCAATCAGCCCCAGCATTTT. Amino acid sequence: CASSQGQLSNQPQHF.

The rearrangement links TRBV29-1 to TRBJ2-2; 7 nucleotides line up with TRBD2. The CDR3 length is 12 residues. Germline trimming cut 6 bases from V and 7 bases from J; bases unmatched to any gene: 5. The germline V gene has CDR1 SQVTM and CDR2 ANQGSEA. CDR3 loop: CSVHGGNGELFF. The CDR3, as DNA: TGCAGCGTGCACGGGGGGAACGGGGAGCTGTTTTTT.

This chain connects TRBV5-1 to TRBJ2-2; no clear D. Germline V gene data show CDR1 as SGHRS and CDR2 as YFSETQ. V was clipped by 1 base and J by 2 bases, with 15 bases between them. The CDR3 is made up of 17 amino acids. This chain's CDR3 is CASSLSVGQLNTGELFF. As DNA, the CDR3 is TGCGCCAGCAGCTTGTCGGTAGGGCAGCTTAACACCGGGGAGCTGTTTTTT. Based on the CDR3 plus reference TRBV5-1 and TRBJ2-2, the full variable domain is KAGVTQTPRYLIKTRGQQVTLSCSPISGHRSVSWYQQTPGQGLQFLFEYFSETQRNKGNFPGRFSGRQFSNSRSEMNVSTLELGDSALYLCASSLSVGQLNTGELFFGEGSRLTVL.

The chain couples TRBV7-2 to TRBJ1-2; D perhaps matches TRBD1 (6 bases). Between the trimmed V and J ends, which lost 6 bases and 5 bases, there was a span of 22 bases. Germline V lookup: CDR1 SGHTA, CDR2 FQGNSA. The CDR3 spans 16 residues. The CDR3 loop is CASRQGGGSSSYGYTF. DNA of the CDR3: TGTGCCAGCAGACAAGGGGGGGGCAGTAGTTCTTATGGCTACACCTTC.

This clone was observed a few times. Other DNA sequences in this specimen translate into the identical CDR3. This rearrangement joins TRBV6-5 to TRBJ1-2; TRBD1 is a possible D gene (5 bases). Trimming left V 3 bases short and J 4 bases short, with 9 bases between. Germline values: CDR1 MNHEY, CDR2 SVGAGI. This CDR3 contains 13 residues. The chain's CDR3 is CASSYSGTYGYTF. In nucleotides, the CDR3 is TGTGCCAGCAGTTATTCCGGGACCTATGGCTACACCTTC.

The rearrangement joins TRBV11-2 to TRBJ1-3; TRBD1 aligns across 9 bases. The CDR3 has 19 residues. Germline V CDR1 and CDR2: SGHAT, FQNNGV. Germline trimming cut 2 bases from V and 0 bases from J; bases unmatched to any gene: 11. The CDR3 protein is CASSLFRGQGPSSGNTIYF. The CDR3 nucleotides read TGTGCCAGCAGCTTATTTAGGGGACAGGGTCCCTCCTCTGGAAACACCATATATTTT.

This clone was seen a few times. This chain uses TRBV15 with TRBJ2-2; D call uncertain. Between the trimmed V and J ends, which lost 3 bases and 1 base, there was a span of 6 bases. Germline V gene sequence: CDR1 LNHNV, CDR2 YYDKDF (reference sequence). This CDR3 region has 14 residues. CDR3: CATSRERNTGELFF. CDR3 DNA sequence: TGTGCCACCAGCAGGGAGCGGAACACCGGGGAGCTGTTTTTT.

CDR3: CASSYSGRDQPQHF. The CDR3 coding sequence is TGTGCCAGCAGTTACTCGGGGCGGGATCAGCCCCAGCATTTT. The chain links TRBV6-5 to TRBJ1-5, with a weak D call TRBD1 (5 bases). The V gene lost 0 bases and the J gene lost 5 bases, with 8 bases spanning the gap. Germline assignment: CDR1 MNHEY and CDR2 SVGAGI. The CDR3 is 14 residues long.

For the CDR3, the DNA is TGTGCCAGCAGCTTTGTATCCGAGACCGATGGCTACACCTTC. Translated: CASSFVSETDGYTF. The chain carries TRBV5-4 and TRBJ1-2; D gene unclear. The CDR3 has 14 residues. CDR1 and CDR2 (germline): SGHNT, YYREEE (reference sequence). With 2 bases removed from V and 6 bases from J, the gap between germline ends came to 14 bases.

This chain joins TRBV29-1 and TRBJ2-3, with 11 nucleotides matching TRBD2. CDR1 and CDR2 from the germline V gene are SQVTM and ANQGSEA. V shed 4 bases and J 4 bases; nucleotides not matched to a gene: 4. This CDR3 has 14 amino acids. CDR3 protein: CSVGLAGYADTQYF. The CDR3 nucleotides are TGCAGCGTTGGACTAGCGGGGTACGCAGATACGCAGTATTTT.

This clone was counted once. The rearrangement links TRBV25-1 to TRBJ2-1, with D perhaps being TRBD1 or TRBD2 (5 bases each). Germline values: CDR1 MGHDK, CDR2 SYGVNS. Trimming shortened V by 4 bases and J by 6 bases, and 19 bases separated the two germline ends. The CDR3 totals 16 residues. The CDR3 sequence: CASSGTRGRAINEQFF. For the CDR3, the DNA is TGTGCCAGCAGTGGCACTAGGGGCAGGGCGATCAATGAGCAGTTCTTC.

With respect to this clone: The same CDR3 can be traced to other DNA sequences in this sample. V gene TRBV2 combines with J gene TRBJ1-1, with 7 bases lining up with TRBD1. Germline V lookup: CDR1 SNHLY, CDR2 FYNNEI. CDR3 size: 13 residues. V lost 5 bases and J lost 1; bases outside the gene matches: 1. The CDR3 sequence is CASSRDRNTEAFF. The CDR3, as DNA: TGTGCCAGCAGTAGGGACAGGAACACTGAAGCTTTCTTT.

The V gene is TRBV7-7, the J gene TRBJ2-7; TRBD2 might be the D (6 bases). The V gene's germline CDR1 is SSHAT and CDR2 FNYEAQ (reference sequence). V was cut by 2 bases and J by 0 bases, with 8 bases left in between. This CDR3 region has 14 residues. The CDR3 DNA reads TGTGCCAGCAGCTTACCGCGGGGCTCCTACGAGCAGTACTTC. Amino acids: CASSLPRGSYEQYF.

The gene calls are TRBV30 and TRBJ2-5; D is possibly TRBD2 (6 bases). The CDR3 is 13 amino acids. CDR1 and CDR2 (germline): GTSNPN, SVGIG (reference sequence). Trimming left V 4 bases short and J 2 bases short, with 11 bases between. This CDR3 is CAWTGSVQETQYF. CDR3 nucleotides: TGTGCCTGGACCGGGAGTGTGCAAGAGACCCAGTACTTC. Filled out from reference TRBV30 and TRBJ2-5, the complete variable domain reads SQTIHQWPATLVQPVGSPLSLECTVEGTSNPNLYWYRQAAGRGLQLLFYSVGIGQISSEVPQNLSASRPQDRQFILSSKKLLLSDSGFYLCAWTGSVQETQYFGPGTRLLVL.

V gene TRBV7-2 combines with J gene TRBJ2-7; 9 nucleotides agree with TRBD2. Losses at the gene ends were 6 bases for V and 3 bases for J; bases not matched to a gene: 3. Germline V gives CDR1 SGHTA, CDR2 FQGNSA. This CDR3 is 13 amino acids long. The CDR3 region is CASRLRGGYEQYF. The CDR3 DNA follows: TGTGCCAGCAGACTGCGGGGGGGCTACGAGCAGTACTTC.

The chain carries TRBV29-1 and TRBJ2-3, with 9 bases aligning to TRBD2. The length of the CDR3 is 16 residues. CDR1 and CDR2 (germline): SQVTM, ANQGSEA. With V trimmed by 1 base and J by 0 bases, 5 bases remained unmatched. The CDR3 DNA reads as TGCAGCGTTGAAGGCCCGACTAGCGGAAGCACAGATACGCAGTATTTT. Translated, it gives CSVEGPTSGSTDTQYF.

V gene TRBV7-3 combines with J gene TRBJ2-2; TRBD1 matches 9 bases. V shed 4 bases, J shed 4 bases, and the junction held 1 base outside the gene matches. This CDR3 has 14 residues. CDR1 is SGHTA, CDR2 FQGTGA, per germline. CDR3 sequence: CASSWDRATGELFF. The CDR3 nucleotides read TGTGCCAGCAGCTGGGACAGGGCCACCGGGGAGCTGTTTTTT.

This rearrangement joins TRBV4-1 to TRBJ2-5; TRBD1 agrees at 8 bases. Germline-derived CDR1 and CDR2 are MGHRA and YSYEKL. With V trimmed by 2 bases and J by 5 bases, 7 bases remained unmatched. There are 15 residues in the CDR3. DNA for the CDR3: TGCGCCAGCAGCCAAAGGACAGGGTTCGGTGAGACCCAGTACTTC. Encoded protein: CASSQRTGFGETQYF.

The chain has TRBV7-6 and TRBJ2-2, with 14 bases matching TRBD2. Per the germline V gene, CDR1 is SGHVS and CDR2 is FNYEAQ. The CDR3 loop spans 18 amino acids. With V trimmed by 1 base and J by 4 bases, 5 bases remained unmatched. The CDR3 is CASSLEGLAGDGTGELFF. CDR3 nucleotide sequence: TGTGCCAGCAGCTTAGAGGGACTAGCGGGAGATGGCACCGGGGAGCTGTTTTTT.

The genes are TRBV5-6 and TRBJ1-3; 11 nucleotides line up with TRBD1. CDR3 length: 18 residues. J lost 0 bases, V lost 9 bases, and 14 bases had no gene match. In germline, CDR1 is SGHDT, CDR2 YYEEEE. The CDR3 loop reads CATQLWWDRGSSGNTIYF. In DNA, the CDR3 is TGTGCCACCCAGCTTTGGTGGGACAGGGGGAGCTCTGGAAACACCATATATTTT. The full variable domain, its missing parts supplied by reference TRBV5-6 and TRBJ1-3, is DAGVTQSPTHLIKTRGQQVTLRCSPKSGHDTVSWYQQALGQGPQFIFQYYEEEERQRGNFPDRFSGHQFPNYSSELNVNALLLGDSALYLCATQLWWDRGSSGNTIYFGEGSWLTVV.